The rows below give T cell receptor beta chains drawn from one sample of a study of shared T cell receptors in the human thymus. TCRdb's copy holds only in-frame clones and misses some; the assay was immunoSEQ multiplex PCR. The sample includes approximately 730,000 clones, 70% to 90% seen only once; the top ten take 0.008% to 0.011%. The sample was also reused in another study, on human thymus T cells.

Sequenced material: thymocytes. The receptors were gathered from a girl under two years old with a congenital heart defect. The CDR3 runs from the conserved cysteine through the conserved F or W. D genes are given only for firm matches. Size values are once, few and many counts, or a class for expanded clones, and some rows have none.

TRBJ1-2	TRBV7-2	TRBD1	few	TGTGCCAGCAGCCCTACTCACCCGTCGGACAGGAACTATGGCTACACCTTC	CASSPTHPSDRNYGYTF
TRBJ2-3	TRBV18	.	.	TGTGCCAGCTCACCACTGGGAGGCCAGGGGGGCACAGATACGCAGTATTTT	CASSPLGGQGGTDTQYF
TRBJ1-2	TRBV20-1	.	.	TGCAGTGCTAGGGCCATTCATGGCTACACCTTC	CSARAIHGYTF
TRBJ1-1	TRBV6-6	TRBD1	.	TGTGCCAGCAGTTACCCCCAGGACAGGCCAACTTTCTTT	CASSYPQDRPTFF
TRBJ1-2	TRBV9	TRBD1	.	TGTGCCAGCAGCGTGACAGGGGAAGTGTGGGACTATGGCTACACCTTC	CASSVTGEVWDYGYTF
TRBJ1-5	TRBV6-6	.	.	TGTGCCGTTTGTGGCAATGAAGAGGTTGAGAATCAGCCCCAGCATTTT	CAVCGNEEVENQPQHF
TRBJ2-7	TRBV6-5	TRBD2	.	TGTGCCAGCAGTTACGGCGGACTAGAGGATTTTTGGGAGCAGTACTTC	CASSYGGLEDFWEQYF
TRBJ2-4	TRBV19	.	few	TGTGCCAGTAGTATAGATCGGAGGACCGGGAAAAACATTCAGTACTTC	CASSIDRRTGKNIQYF
TRBJ2-5	TRBV11-2	TRBD1	.	TGTGCCAGCAGTGAAACCCCCGACAGGGTTCAAGAGACCCAGTACTTC	CASSETPDRVQETQYF
TRBJ1-2	TRBV5-6	.	.	TGTGCCAGCAGCTTGGCTTCAGGACTCTATGGCTACACCTTC	CASSLASGLYGYTF
TRBJ2-7	TRBV4-3	TRBD2	.	TGCGCCAGCAGCCAAGATCCGATGGCGGGGGGGCTCGGGGTCTACGAGCAGTACTTC	CASSQDPMAGGLGVYEQYF
TRBJ1-1	TRBV5-1	TRBD1	.	TGCGCCAGCACTGCGGGCAGGGGGACAGGGGACACTGAAGCTTTCTTT	CASTAGRGTGDTEAFF
TRBJ1-2	TRBV15	.	.	TGTGCCACCAGCAGACAGGGCTGTGGCTACACCTTC	CATSRQGCGYTF
TRBJ1-1	TRBV4-2	.	.	TGTGCCAGCAGCCAAGCAGCTGTTGGACAGTTGGCATACACTGAAGCTTTCTTT	CASSQAAVGQLAYTEAFF
TRBJ1-4	TRBV4-1	TRBD1	.	TGCGCCAGCAGCCAACCAGACAGGGGAGCTGAAAAACTGTTTTTT	CASSQPDRGAEKLFF
TRBJ1-2	TRBV5-1	TRBD1	.	TGCGCCAGCAGCTCGGAGACAGGGATGTCGGGGCCCTATGGCTACACCTTC	CASSSETGMSGPYGYTF
TRBJ2-5	TRBV11-2	TRBD1	.	TGTGCCAGCAGCCCTCACAGGGGGCTGGTTGAGACCCAGTACTTC	CASSPHRGLVETQYF
TRBJ2-2	TRBV6-1	TRBD2	.	TGTGCCAGCAGTGAATTATATGGAAGAGCGGGGGGATATACCGGGGAGCTGTTTTTT	CASSELYGRAGGYTGELFF
TRBJ1-2	TRBV11-2	.	few	TGTGCCAGCAGCTTAGAACTGCTCAACCGTAAGACAGTCGACTATGGCTACACCTTC	CASSLELLNRKTVDYGYTF
TRBJ1-4	TRBV10-3	TRBD1	once	TGTGCCATCAGTGACAACCGGGACAGGGGGCAACTGTTTTTT	CAISDNRDRGQLFF
TRBJ2-1	TRBV14	.	.	TGTGCCAGCAGCCCGAGGAGGGGTAGTGGAAATGAGCAGTTCTTC	CASSPRRGSGNEQFF
TRBJ2-3	TRBV7-2	.	.	TGTGCCAGCAGCTTGAGGGGGGGCCGTTTTGCGAGCACAGATACGCAGTATTTT	CASSLRGGRFASTDTQYF
TRBJ1-4	TRBV4-1	.	.	TGCGCCAGCAGCATCCGACAGGTTTTTAATGAAAAACTGTTTTTT	CASSIRQVFNEKLFF
TRBJ1-1	TRBV4-3	.	once	TGCGCCAGCAGCCAAGATTGGTTGGGGGGGTTGGACACTGAAGCTTTCTTT	CASSQDWLGGLDTEAFF
TRBJ1-2	TRBV9	.	.	TGTGCCAGCAGCACTCCGGGGGAAGACAGCTACTATGGCTACACCTTC	CASSTPGEDSYYGYTF
TRBJ1-2	TRBV2	TRBD1	.	TGTGCCCGCTTACGCAGGGGGAAGGACTATGGCTACACCTTC	CARLRRGKDYGYTF
TRBJ2-7	TRBV30	TRBD1	.	TGTGCCTGGATTTCAGTTGGCTCGGGACAGGGCGCCCTCGAGCAGTACTTC	CAWISVGSGQGALEQYF
TRBJ2-7	TRBV7-8	.	.	TGTGCCAGCAGCTTAGCGGCGGGTCTCCAAAGCTCCTACGAGCAGTACTTC	CASSLAAGLQSSYEQYF
TRBJ2-2	TRBV6-1	.	.	TGTGCCAGCAGGAGGTTAAACACCGGGGAGCTGTTTTTT	CASRRLNTGELFF
TRBJ1-5	TRBV7-2	TRBD1	.	TGTGCCAGCAGCTTAGAGAGGGGGCACAGCAATCAGCCCCAGCATTTT	CASSLERGHSNQPQHF
TRBJ1-5	TRBV6-5	.	.	TGTGCCAGCAGTTACGTCGGGATAAATCAGCCCCAGCATTTT	CASSYVGINQPQHF
TRBJ1-1	TRBV5-1	TRBD1	.	TGCGCCAGCAGCTTAATAGGGGGCGGGGACAGAACCAAGGAAGCTTTCTTT	CASSLIGGGDRTKEAFF
TRBJ2-5	TRBV5-6	TRBD1	.	TGTGCCAGCAGCCCCGGGGACAGGGGGTGGGAAGAGACCCAGTACTTC	CASSPGDRGWEETQYF
TRBJ2-3	TRBV12-5	TRBD2	.	TGTGCTAGTGGTTTGGTACCGCGGACTAGCGGGGTTTTAAAACGGATAGATACGCAGTATTTT	CASGLVPRTSGVLKRIDTQYF
TRBJ2-3	TRBV19	TRBD2	.	TGTGCCAGTAGTATCAATGAGGGTAGCGGGGGATCCACAGATACGCAGTATTTT	CASSINEGSGGSTDTQYF
TRBJ1-6	TRBV5-4	.	.	TGTGCCAGCAGCTTGGGACACCTCTATAATTCACCCCTCCACTTT	CASSLGHLYNSPLHF
TRBJ1-3	TRBV19	.	.	TGTGCCAGTACCTCGGGAGGGGGAAACGAAACACCTGGAAACACCATATATTTT	CASTSGGGNETPGNTIYF
TRBJ2-3	TRBV9	.	.	TGTGCCAGCAGTCCGGGGGTTAAAGGGGATACGCAGTATTTT	CASSPGVKGDTQYF